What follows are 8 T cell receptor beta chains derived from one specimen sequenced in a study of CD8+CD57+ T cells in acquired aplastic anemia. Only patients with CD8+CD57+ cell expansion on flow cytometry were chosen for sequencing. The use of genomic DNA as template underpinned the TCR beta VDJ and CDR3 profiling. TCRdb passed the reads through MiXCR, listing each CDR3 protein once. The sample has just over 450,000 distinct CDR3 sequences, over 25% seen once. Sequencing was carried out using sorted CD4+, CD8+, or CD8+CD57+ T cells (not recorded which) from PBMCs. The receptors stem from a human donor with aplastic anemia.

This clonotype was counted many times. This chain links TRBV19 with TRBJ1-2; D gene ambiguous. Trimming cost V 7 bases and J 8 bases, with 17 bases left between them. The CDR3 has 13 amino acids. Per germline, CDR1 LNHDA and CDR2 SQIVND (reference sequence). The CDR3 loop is CASTHTTIFGYTF. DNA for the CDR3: TGTGCCAGTACCCATACGACGATATTCGGCTACACCTTC.

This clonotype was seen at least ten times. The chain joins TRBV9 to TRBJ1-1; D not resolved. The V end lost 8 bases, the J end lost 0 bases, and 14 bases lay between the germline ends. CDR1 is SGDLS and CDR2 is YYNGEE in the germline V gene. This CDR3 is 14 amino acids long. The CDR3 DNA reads TGTGCCAGTCAAACGACCGAGATGAACACTGAAGCTTTCTTT. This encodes CASQTTEMNTEAFF. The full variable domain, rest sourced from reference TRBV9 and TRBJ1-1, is DSGVTQTPKHLITATGQRVTLRCSPRSGDLSVYWYQQSLDQGLQFLIQYYNGEERAKGNILERFSAQQFPDLHSELNLSSLELGDSALYFCASQTTEMNTEAFFGQGTRLTVV.

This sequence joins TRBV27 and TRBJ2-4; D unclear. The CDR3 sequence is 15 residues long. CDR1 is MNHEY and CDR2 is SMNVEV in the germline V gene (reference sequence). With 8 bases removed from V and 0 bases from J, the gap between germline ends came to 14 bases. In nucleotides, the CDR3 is TGTGCCAGCCAACGGGTGGCTCTAGCCAAAAACATTCAGTACTTC. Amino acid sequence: CASQRVALAKNIQYF.

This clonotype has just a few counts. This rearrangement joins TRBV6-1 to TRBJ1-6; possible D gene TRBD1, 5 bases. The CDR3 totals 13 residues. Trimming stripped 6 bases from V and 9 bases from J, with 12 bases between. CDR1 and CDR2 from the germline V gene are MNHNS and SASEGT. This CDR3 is CASSAGLGSPLHF. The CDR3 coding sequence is TGTGCCAGCAGCGCGGGACTTGGTTCACCCCTCCACTTT.

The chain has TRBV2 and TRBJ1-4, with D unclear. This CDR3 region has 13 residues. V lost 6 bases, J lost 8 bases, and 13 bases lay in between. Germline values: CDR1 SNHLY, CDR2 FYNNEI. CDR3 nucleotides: TGTGCCAGCAGATTTGCCTCGGGGGAAAAACTGTTTTTT. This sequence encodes CASRFASGEKLFF. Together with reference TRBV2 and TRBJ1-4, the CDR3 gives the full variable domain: EPEVTQTPSHQVTQMGQEVILRCVPISNHLYFYWYRQILGQKVEFLVSFYNNEISEKSEIFDDQFSVERPDGSNFTLKIRSTKLEDSAMYFCASRFASGEKLFFGSGTQLSVL.

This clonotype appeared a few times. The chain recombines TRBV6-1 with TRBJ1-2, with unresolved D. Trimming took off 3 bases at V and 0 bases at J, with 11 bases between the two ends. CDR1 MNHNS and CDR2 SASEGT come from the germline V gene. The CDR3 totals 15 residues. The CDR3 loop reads CASSDRSLANYGYTF. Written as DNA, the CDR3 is TGTGCCAGCAGTGATAGGTCGTTAGCTAACTATGGCTACACCTTC.

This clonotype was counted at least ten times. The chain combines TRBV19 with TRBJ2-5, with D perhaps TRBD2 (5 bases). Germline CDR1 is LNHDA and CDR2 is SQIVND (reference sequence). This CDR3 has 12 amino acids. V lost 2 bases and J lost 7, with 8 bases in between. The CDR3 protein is CASSIPSGTQYF. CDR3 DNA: TGTGCCAGTAGTATACCGAGCGGGACCCAGTACTTC. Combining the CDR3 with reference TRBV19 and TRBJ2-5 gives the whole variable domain DGGITQSPKYLFRKEGQNVTLSCEQNLNHDAMYWYRQDPGQGLRLIYYSQIVNDFQKGDIAEGYSVSREKKESFPLTVTSAQKNPTAFYLCASSIPSGTQYFGPGTRLLVL.

The CDR3 region is CASSEFGSGGFQNEQFF. CDR3 sequence (DNA): TGTGCCAGCAGTGAATTCGGTAGCGGGGGGTTTCAAAATGAGCAGTTCTTC. This rearrangement joins TRBV2 to TRBJ2-1; 10 nucleotides line up with TRBD2. Germline V gene data show CDR1 as SNHLY and CDR2 as FYNNEI. The junction had 11 bases not matched to a gene; V was cut back by 2 bases and J by 7 bases. This CDR3 is built from 17 residues.